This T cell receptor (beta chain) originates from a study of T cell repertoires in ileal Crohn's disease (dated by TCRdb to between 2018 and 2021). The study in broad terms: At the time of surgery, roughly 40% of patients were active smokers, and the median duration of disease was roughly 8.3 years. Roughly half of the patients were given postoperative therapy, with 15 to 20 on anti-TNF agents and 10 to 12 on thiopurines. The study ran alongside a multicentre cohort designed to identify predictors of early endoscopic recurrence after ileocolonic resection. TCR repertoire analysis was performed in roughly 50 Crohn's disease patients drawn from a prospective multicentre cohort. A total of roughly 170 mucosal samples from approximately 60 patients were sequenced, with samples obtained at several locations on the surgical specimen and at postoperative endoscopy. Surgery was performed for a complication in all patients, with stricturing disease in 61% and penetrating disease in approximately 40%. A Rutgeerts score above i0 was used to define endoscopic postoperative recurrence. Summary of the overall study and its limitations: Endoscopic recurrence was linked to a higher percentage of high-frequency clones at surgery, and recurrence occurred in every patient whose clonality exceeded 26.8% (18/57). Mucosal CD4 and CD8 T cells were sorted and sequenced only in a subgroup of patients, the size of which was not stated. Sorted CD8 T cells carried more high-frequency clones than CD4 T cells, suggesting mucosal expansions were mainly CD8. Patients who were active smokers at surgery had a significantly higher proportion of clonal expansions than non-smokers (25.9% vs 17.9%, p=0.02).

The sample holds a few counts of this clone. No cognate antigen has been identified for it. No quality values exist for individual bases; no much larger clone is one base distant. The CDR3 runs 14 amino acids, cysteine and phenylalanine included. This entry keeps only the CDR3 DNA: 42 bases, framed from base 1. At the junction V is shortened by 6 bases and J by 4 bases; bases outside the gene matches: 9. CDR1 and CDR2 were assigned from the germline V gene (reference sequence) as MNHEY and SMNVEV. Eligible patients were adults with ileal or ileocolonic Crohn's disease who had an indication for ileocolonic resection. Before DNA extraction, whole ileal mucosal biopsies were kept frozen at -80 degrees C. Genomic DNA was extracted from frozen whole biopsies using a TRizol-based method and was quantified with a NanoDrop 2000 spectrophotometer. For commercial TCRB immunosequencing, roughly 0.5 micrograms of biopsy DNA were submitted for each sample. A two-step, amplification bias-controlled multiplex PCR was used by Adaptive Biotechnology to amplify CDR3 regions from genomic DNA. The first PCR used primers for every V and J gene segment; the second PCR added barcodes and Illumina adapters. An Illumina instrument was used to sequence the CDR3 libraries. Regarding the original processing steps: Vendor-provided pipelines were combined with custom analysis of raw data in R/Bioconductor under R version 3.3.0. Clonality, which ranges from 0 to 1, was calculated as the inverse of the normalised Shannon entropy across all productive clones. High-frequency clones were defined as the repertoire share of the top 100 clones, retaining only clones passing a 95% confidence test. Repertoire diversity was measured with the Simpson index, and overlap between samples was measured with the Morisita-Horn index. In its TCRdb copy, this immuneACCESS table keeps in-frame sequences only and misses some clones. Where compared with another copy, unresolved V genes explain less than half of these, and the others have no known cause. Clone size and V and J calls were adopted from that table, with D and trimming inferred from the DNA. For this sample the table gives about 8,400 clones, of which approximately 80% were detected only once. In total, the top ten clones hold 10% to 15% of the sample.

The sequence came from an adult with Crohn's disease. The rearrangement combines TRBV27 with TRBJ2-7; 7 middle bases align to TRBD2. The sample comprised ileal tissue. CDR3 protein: CASSLRSGTYEQYF. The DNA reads TGTGCCAGCAGCCTACGGAGCGGGACGTACGAGCAGTACTTC.